This is a list of T cell receptor beta chains from one sample in a study of cytomegalovirus exposure and HLA in healthy donors. Assay: immunoSEQ multiplex PCR; the TCRdb copy retains only in-frame clones and omits some. Of roughly 220,000 clones listed, roughly 84% are singletons. The sequencing input was PBMCs. Receptors were obtained from a man aged 45-60 years in good health and CMV-seronegative. The CDR3 runs from the conserved cysteine through the conserved F or W. D genes are given only for firm matches. The listing skips clone size in some rows; elsewhere it reads once, few, many or a size class.

size	D	J	V	CDR3	DNA
few	TRBD1	TRBJ2-3	TRBV6-6	CASSSGTGVIADTQYF	TGTGCCAGCAGTTCCGGGACAGGGGTAATCGCAGATACGCAGTATTTT
.	.	TRBJ2-1	TRBV5-4	CASSSPGLRSDNEQFF	TGTGCCAGCAGCTCTCCGGGACTCAGGTCTGACAATGAGCAGTTCTTC
.	.	TRBJ2-3	TRBV29-1	CSVDGPGLTDTQYF	TGCAGCGTTGACGGTCCGGGGTTGACAGATACGCAGTATTTT
.	.	TRBJ2-5	TRBV2	CASKVAGQETQYF	TGTGCCAGCAAGGTGGCAGGTCAAGAGACCCAGTACTTC
.	.	TRBJ2-1	TRBV29-1	CSVGPPNEQFF	TGCAGCGTTGGGCCCCCTAATGAGCAGTTCTTC
.	TRBD1	TRBJ1-1	TRBV5-4	CASSQQGWGPEAFF	TGTGCCAGCAGCCAACAGGGGTGGGGTCCTGAAGCTTTCTTT
.	.	TRBJ2-5	TRBV7-6	CASSLEDRQIQETQYF	TGTGCCAGCAGCTTAGAAGACAGGCAAATACAAGAGACCCAGTACTTC
.	TRBD1	TRBJ2-2	TRBV6-5	CASSRQGVDGELFF	TGTGCCAGCAGTCGACAGGGCGTTGACGGGGAGCTGTTTTTT
.	.	TRBJ2-5	TRBV7-9	CASSFISSKQETQYF	TGTGCCAGCAGCTTCATCAGTTCCAAGCAAGAGACCCAGTACTTC
few	TRBD1	TRBJ1-2	TRBV28	CASSPGTGVFGYTF	TGTGCCAGCAGCCCTGGGACAGGGGTCTTCGGCTACACCTTC
.	.	TRBJ1-2	TRBV28	CASKVLETSGYTF	TGTGCCAGCAAGGTTTTGGAAACTAGTGGCTACACCTTC
.	.	TRBJ2-1	TRBV27	CASSFRSSYNEQFF	TGTGCCAGCAGTTTCCGGAGCTCCTACAATGAGCAGTTCTTC
few	TRBD1	TRBJ1-2	TRBV28	CASSLSSQGPGGYTF	TGTGCCAGCAGTCTCTCTTCACAGGGGCCCGGAGGCTACACCTTC
.	TRBD2	TRBJ2-7	TRBV7-2	CASSPGGGSGRGYEQYF	TGTGCCAGCAGCCCCGGTGGGGGTAGCGGGAGAGGCTACGAGCAGTACTTC
.	TRBD2	TRBJ2-2	TRBV7-9	CASSPGTSTGELFF	TGTGCCAGCAGCCCCGGGACTAGCACCGGGGAGCTGTTTTTT
.	.	TRBJ1-1	TRBV7-2	CASSLTGNTEAFF	TGTGCCAGCAGCCTTACAGGGAACACCGAAGCTTTCTTT
.	.	TRBJ2-7	TRBV9	CASSVDTYASEQYF	TGTGCCAGCAGCGTAGACACCTACGCTAGCGAGCAGTACTTC
.	TRBD1	TRBJ1-1	TRBV6-5	CASSYGTGVEAFF	TGTGCCAGCAGTTACGGGACAGGGGTAGAAGCTTTCTTT
.	TRBD1	TRBJ2-7	TRBV6-5	CASSGTGDYEQYF	TGTGCCAGCAGTGGGACAGGAGACTACGAGCAGTACTTC
.	TRBD2	TRBJ2-5	TRBV2	CASLILAGIQETQYF	TGTGCCAGCCTCATACTAGCGGGGATCCAAGAGACCCAGTACTTC
.	.	TRBJ1-5	TRBV6-5	CASSPRGLRNQPQHF	TGTGCCAGCAGTCCGAGGGGGTTGCGCAATCAGCCCCAGCATTTT
.	TRBD2	TRBJ2-3	TRBV27	CASSLIAGGPSGTQYF	TGTGCCAGCAGTCTGATAGCGGGAGGGCCCTCGGGTACGCAGTATTTT
few	TRBD1	TRBJ2-5	TRBV5-4	CASSSTGTGVETQYF	TGTGCCAGCAGCTCTACCGGGACAGGGGTTGAGACCCAGTACTTC